A selection of T cell receptor beta chains follows, all from one sample in a study of T-cell memory formation after mild COVID-19. TCRdb redid the calling of the 5' RACE reads with MiXCR, one entry per CDR3 protein. The data show around 220,000 distinct CDR3 sequences, roughly 17% seen once. Input material: PBMCs or a T cell subset sorted from them (not recorded which). These receptors were collected from a man between 18 and 29 years old who had mild COVID-19 (a few samples of this study predate the infection). Cell type and time point are not known. CDR3s include the opening cysteine and the closing phenylalanine or tryptophan. The order of the fields is J gene, clone size, V gene, D gene, CDR3 DNA, CDR3 protein. The D gene is left open where the match is weak. The size of a clone is reported for some rows only, either as once, few or many, or as a class for expanded clones.

>TRBJ1-1|many|TRBV11-2|NA
TGTGCCAGCAGCTTAGTTCCCGCGCGGGGACGGTTAAAGAACACTGAAGCTTTCTTT
CASSLVPARGRLKNTEAFF
>TRBJ1-2|few|TRBV5-1|NA
TGCGCCAGCAGTTATGGTACAATATATGGCTACACCTTC
CASSYGTIYGYTF
>TRBJ1-1|NA|TRBV24-1|TRBD1
TGTGCCACCAGTGATTCACGGACAGGGATGACTGAAGCTTTCTTT
CATSDSRTGMTEAFF
>TRBJ2-3|NA|TRBV20-1|NA
TGCAGTGCGCTAACTAGCTCCCCAGATACGCAGTATTTT
CSALTSSPDTQYF
>TRBJ2-2|NA|TRBV7-2|NA
TGTGCCAGCAGCTTTACAGGACTTAACACCGGGGAGCTGTTTTTT
CASSFTGLNTGELFF
>TRBJ1-3|many|TRBV12-3/TRBV12-4|NA
TGTGCCAGCAGACCCGGGACCCTGGGAAACACCATATATTTT
CASRPGTLGNTIYF
>TRBJ2-2|NA|TRBV20-1|NA
TGCAGTGCTAGCCTCCCGAACACCGGGGAGCTGTTTTTT
CSASLPNTGELFF
>TRBJ2-3|few|TRBV7-9|TRBD2
TGTGCCAGCAGCTCGGGACTAGCGGATACAGATACGCAGTATTTT
CASSSGLADTDTQYF
>TRBJ2-3|NA|TRBV14|NA
TGTGCCAGCAGCCAAGAAAGGCGGGATACGCAGTATTTT
CASSQERRDTQYF
>TRBJ2-3|NA|TRBV4-3|NA
TGCGCCAGCAGCCAAGAGAGGGGAAATACGCAGTATTTT
CASSQERGNTQYF
>TRBJ2-1|NA|TRBV20-1|TRBD1
TGCAGTGCTAGAGATCAGGGGGCAGGGCAGAAGCAGTTCTTC
CSARDQGAGQKQFF
>TRBJ1-1|NA|TRBV6-2/TRBV6-3|NA
TGTGCCAGCAGTTACTATGAGAGGCCCATGAACACTGAAGCTTTCTTT
CASSYYERPMNTEAFF
>TRBJ1-1|NA|TRBV5-4|NA
TGTGCCAGCAGCTTGGATTTCCCAGGGTCTGTGGGAACTGAAGCTTTCTTT
CASSLDFPGSVGTEAFF
>TRBJ2-7|few|TRBV6-5|NA
TGTGCCAGCGGGGACGTGAACTACGAGCAGTACTTC
CASGDVNYEQYF
>TRBJ1-5|medium-sized|TRBV7-2|NA
TGTGCCAGCAGCTTAGACGATATCCAACCCCAGCATTTT
CASSLDDIQPQHF
>TRBJ2-5|NA|TRBV20-1|NA
TGCAGTCCTTCGGATTTTGCGGGGCAAGAGACCCAGTACTTC
CSPSDFAGQETQYF
>TRBJ2-1|few|TRBV6-2/TRBV6-3|TRBD2
TGTGCCAGCAGTTACACAGAGCGGGGTGAGCAGTTCTTC
CASSYTERGEQFF
>TRBJ1-1|few|TRBV21-1|NA
TGTGCCAGCAGCGAGGACATGAACACTGAAGCTTTCTTT
CASSEDMNTEAFF
>TRBJ2-7|NA|TRBV29-1|TRBD1
TGCAGCGTTGAAGAGGGACAGGGCTACGAGCAGTACTTC
CSVEEGQGYEQYF
>TRBJ1-4|few|TRBV2|NA
TGTGCCAGCAGTGAACAGGAAAAACTGTTTTTT
CASSEQEKLFF
>TRBJ1-3|few|TRBV15|NA
TGTGCCACCAGCAGTGCGAGCTCTGGAAACACCATATATTTT
CATSSASSGNTIYF
>TRBJ1-6|NA|TRBV20-1|NA
TGCAGTGCCGAACCCATTCGCAGCGGAGGGTATAATTCACCCCTCCACTTT
CSAEPIRSGGYNSPLHF